The source of this T cell receptor beta chain is a study of IL-17A CD8 T cells in psoriatic arthritis synovium. Some background on the complete study: The goal of the study was to define the phenotype, molecular profile and function of synovial IL-17A+CD8+ T cells in psoriatic arthritis pathogenesis.

After DNA extraction (Qiagen), TCRbeta V-D-J rearrangements were amplified in a bias-controlled manner and then sequenced at high throughput (immunoSEQ; Adaptive Biotech). The authors processed their data as follows. The immunoSEQ Analyzer platform was used to analyze productive sequences at the sequence level. Clonality was computed as 1 minus Pielou's evenness, ranging from 0 (highly polyclonal) to 1 (monoclonal). How much repertoires overlapped between subsets was quantified with the Morisita index, which goes from 0 (no similarity) to 1 (complete similarity). What TCRdb holds here is the immuneACCESS table cut down to in-frame rearrangements. Part of the clones is not present; checked against another copy, under half of the missing clones reflect an unresolved V gene, and the others are unexplained. That table gives V, J and clone size, and the DNA gave D and trimming. This sample lists fewer than 2,500 clones; roughly 76% were detected once. Roughly a tenth of the sample is taken by the ten largest.

From the cysteine through the phenylalanine, the CDR3 covers 15 amino acids. CDR3 DNA only is kept here, 45 bases in frame from base 1. According to the germline V gene (reference sequence), CDR1 reads LNHNV and CDR2 reads YYDKDF. V and J are truncated by 9 bases and 5 bases respectively, leaving an intervening sequence of 19 bases. The study at large found these results: Although most synovial CD8+ subsets stayed polyclonal, some individual clones made up over 4.5% of the repertoire. TCR sequencing covered only a few patients, which the authors acknowledged as a limited sample size. Because no psoriatic arthritis synovial tissue samples were available, cells were taken from synovial fluid instead of synovial tissue.

On this clone: Its antigen is unknown. It has no much larger one-base neighbor in the sample; base qualities were not kept.

Synovial fluid effusions were drawn from actively inflamed joints of patients with psoriatic arthritis. For each patient, synovial fluid served as the source from which three memory CD8+ T cell populations were isolated by sorting: Tc1 cells (IL-17A-IFNgamma+), Tc17 cells (IL-17A+) and the bulk memory fraction, allowing their TCR repertoires to be compared. Psoriatic arthritis patients met the Classification of Psoriatic Arthritis Study Group (CASPAR) criteria. For the bulk memory CD8+ T cell sort, CD45RA-CD27+/- cells were combined with CD45RA+CD27- cells. Sorted CD8+ T cell subsets from the synovial fluid of a few patients with psoriatic arthritis were subjected to TCRbeta sequencing. Synovial fluid mononuclear cells were isolated using Lymphoprep and were cryopreserved in liquid nitrogen prior to use. About 50% fetal calf serum and about 9.2% dimethyl sulfoxide were contained in the cryopreservation medium.

This clonotype was obtained from a human donor with psoriatic arthritis. This sequence uses TRBV15 and TRBJ2-2; the D gene cannot be named for sure. Sequencing used memory CD8+ T cells from synovial fluid. The cell subset or site label, read with the paper, signifies: bulk memory CD8+ T cells (CD45RA-CD27+/- and CD45RA+CD27-). This receptor has the CDR3 CATKATQRETGELFF. The sequence in DNA is TGTGCCACTAAAGCGACCCAAAGGGAAACCGGGGAGCTGTTTTTT.